This section outlines one TCR beta chain sequence together with its context. Its antigen is as yet unknown. These data are taken from a study of cytomegalovirus exposure and HLA in healthy donors. General study points: An apparent linkage of common viral pathogens to several of the most significant clusters emerged in a later analysis. Rarity characterized most TCR sequences, yet some public TCRs appeared in many donors.

Nominal health characterized the donors when sampled, though unrecorded immune exposures were likely. A multiplex PCR was run with 60 Vbeta primers and 13 Jbeta primers. Only in-frame clones appear in the TCRdb table, and some are missing; sequencing was by immunoSEQ multiplex PCR. The repertoire has about 98,000 clones, about 80% of them found once; the top ten carry approximately 11%. This CDR3 spans 16 amino acids. CDR1 and CDR2 (germline): SGHNT, YENEEA. V lost 5 bases and J lost 8, with 24 bases in between. This receptor was taken from a man between 18 and 29 years old in good health and CMV-seropositive. Sequencing input: PBMCs. The V and J genes are TRBV11-3 and TRBJ1-1; D not certain. The CDR3 DNA follows: TGTGCCAGCAGCCGAAACGAGACTTATACATTACTCGAAGCTTTCTTT. Residues: CASSRNETYTLLEAFF.